This note documents a single T cell receptor (beta chain) sequence. Random hexamers primed reverse transcription of roughly 0.45 to 1 ug RNA. TCR beta CDR3 was amplified by immunoSEQ multiplex PCR. This amplification extended across 54 Vbeta and 13 Jbeta segments. Each CDR3 protein is one row after TCRdb ran MiXCR on the immunoSEQ multiplex PCR reads. The table lists around 200,000 distinct CDR3 sequences, 85% to 95% of them singletons. This entry is derived from a study of CD8 T cells in Susac syndrome. For the study at large: Active disease was present in six of the sequenced Susac syndrome patients, whereas 8 or 9 of them were in remission.

TEMRA cells were FACS-enriched, with CD8+ and CD4+ T cells isolated negatively. The source of this sequence is a human donor with Susac syndrome. Input material: CD4+ T cells from PBMCs.

CDR3 region: CASSAGVSAEAFF. Written as DNA, the CDR3 is TGTGCCAGCAGTGCAGGAGTTTCGGCTGAAGCTTTCTTT. This chain joins TRBV2 and TRBJ1-1; D is unresolved. CDR1 is SNHLY, CDR2 FYNNEI, per germline. V lost 4 bases, J lost 6 bases, and 12 bases lay in between. This CDR3 contains 13 residues. Full variable domain (remainder filled in from reference TRBV2 and TRBJ1-1): EPEVTQTPSHQVTQMGQEVILRCVPISNHLYFYWYRQILGQKVEFLVSFYNNEISEKSEIFDDQFSVERPDGSNFTLKIRSTKLEDSAMYFCASSAGVSAEAFFGQGTRLTVV.